This T cell receptor (beta chain) appears in the sequencing data of a study of control samples from healthy donors and cancer patients. The data were produced by immunoSEQ multiplex PCR, yet TCRdb's version contains in-frame clones alone and is incomplete. The sample holds over 100,000 clones, around 92% seen once. Germline CDR1 reads SEHNR; CDR2 reads FQNEAQ (reference sequence). CDR3 length: 15 residues. V shed 3 bases and J shed 0 bases, with 6 bases lying between them. The sample consisted of blood. The chain has TRBV7-9 and TRBJ2-6; D not resolved. The TCR sequence derives from a woman aged 45-60 years in good health. In DNA, the CDR3 is TGTGCCAGCAGCTTTGCTACCTCTGGGGCCAACGTCCTGACTTTC. Amino acid sequence: CASSFATSGANVLTF.